This T cell receptor (beta chain) was sequenced during a study of blood T cell repertoires in COVID-19. About the research overall: T cells, B-cell-depleted T cells, or PBMCs supplied cDNA or gDNA.

The data were produced by immunoSEQ multiplex PCR, yet TCRdb's version contains in-frame clones alone and is incomplete. The data show about 230,000 clones, about 80% seen once. This CDR3 spans 15 amino acids. Germline loops: CDR1 SGDLS, CDR2 YYNGEE. With 3 bases removed from V and 5 bases from J, the gap between germline ends came to 15 bases. The sequenced sample consisted of peripheral blood. V usage is TRBV9 and J usage is TRBJ1-3; D call uncertain. The receptor's source is a man aged 50-59 years with active or convalescent COVID-19. The CDR3 DNA follows: TGTGCCAGCAGCGCAGGACTTGTCGGTAGAAACACCATATATTTT. It codes for CASSAGLVGRNTIYF.